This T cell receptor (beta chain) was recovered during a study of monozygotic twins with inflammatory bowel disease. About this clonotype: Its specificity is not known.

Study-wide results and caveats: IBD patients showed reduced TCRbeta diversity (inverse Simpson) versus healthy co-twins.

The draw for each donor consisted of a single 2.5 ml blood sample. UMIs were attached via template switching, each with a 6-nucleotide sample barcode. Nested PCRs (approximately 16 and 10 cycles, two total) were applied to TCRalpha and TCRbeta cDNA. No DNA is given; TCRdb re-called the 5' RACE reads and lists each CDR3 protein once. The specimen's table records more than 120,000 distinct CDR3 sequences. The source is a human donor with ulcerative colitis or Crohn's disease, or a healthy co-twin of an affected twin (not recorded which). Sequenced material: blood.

CDR3: CASSYTRKETQYF. The rearrangement joins TRBV5-1 to TRBJ2-5; TCRdb gives TRBD2 as the D gene, but with no DNA this cannot be confirmed. Germline values: CDR1 SGHRS, CDR2 YFSETQ. The CDR3 spans 13 residues.